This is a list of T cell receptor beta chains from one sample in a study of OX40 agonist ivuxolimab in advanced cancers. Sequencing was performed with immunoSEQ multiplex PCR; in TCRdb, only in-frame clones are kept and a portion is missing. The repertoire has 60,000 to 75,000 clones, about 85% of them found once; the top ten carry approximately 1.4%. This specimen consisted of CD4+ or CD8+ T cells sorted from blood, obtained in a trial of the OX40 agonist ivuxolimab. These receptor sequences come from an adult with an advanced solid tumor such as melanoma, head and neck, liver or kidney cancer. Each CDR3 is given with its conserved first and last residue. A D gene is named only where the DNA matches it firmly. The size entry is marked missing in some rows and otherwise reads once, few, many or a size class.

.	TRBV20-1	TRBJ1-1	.	CSARESGEAFF	TGCAGTGCTAGAGAGTCCGGGGAAGCTTTCTTT
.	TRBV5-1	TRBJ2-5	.	CASRPTRGQETQYF	TGCGCCAGCAGGCCGACTAGGGGGCAAGAGACCCAGTACTTC
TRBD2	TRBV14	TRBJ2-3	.	CASSQDLAGASTDTQYF	TGTGCCAGCAGCCAAGATCTAGCGGGGGCAAGCACAGATACGCAGTATTTT
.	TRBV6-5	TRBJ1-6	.	CASRWGPQGNSPLHF	TGTGCCAGCAGGTGGGGGCCCCAGGGAAATTCACCCCTCCACTTT
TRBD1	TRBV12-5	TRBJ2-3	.	CASGPGGPTDTQYF	TGTGCTAGTGGACCAGGGGGACCCACAGATACGCAGTATTTT
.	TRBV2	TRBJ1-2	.	CASSFGQTNYGYTF	TGTGCCAGCAGTTTCGGACAGACTAACTATGGCTACACCTTC
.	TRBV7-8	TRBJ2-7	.	CASSSSGSPYEQYF	TGTGCCAGCAGCTCGTCCGGGAGCCCCTACGAGCAGTACTTC
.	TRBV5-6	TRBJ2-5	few	CASSLTYVQETQYF	TGTGCCAGCAGTCTGACGTATGTACAAGAGACCCAGTACTTC
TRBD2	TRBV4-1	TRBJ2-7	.	CASSPSGGGYEQYF	TGCGCCAGCAGCCCTTCTGGGGGGGGCTACGAGCAGTACTTC
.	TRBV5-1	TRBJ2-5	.	CASRLALALETQYF	TGCGCCAGCAGATTGGCACTAGCTTTAGAGACCCAGTACTTC
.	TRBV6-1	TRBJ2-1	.	CASSGAGYNEQFF	TGTGCCAGCAGTGGCGCTGGGTACAATGAGCAGTTCTTC
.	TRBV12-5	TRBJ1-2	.	CASGLGQAYLENYGYTF	TGTGCTAGTGGTTTGGGACAGGCCTATCTTGAGAACTATGGCTACACCTTC
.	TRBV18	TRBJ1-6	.	CASSQDSSPLHF	TGTGCCAGCTCACAGGACTCTTCACCCCTCCACTTT
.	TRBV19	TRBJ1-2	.	CASSIGYGYTF	TGTGCCAGTAGTATCGGTTATGGCTACACCTTC
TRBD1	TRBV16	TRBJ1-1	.	CASSQFTGGSEAFF	TGTGCCAGCAGCCAGTTTACAGGGGGCAGTGAAGCTTTCTTT
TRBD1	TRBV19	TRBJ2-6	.	CASRNLGGQGVFSGANVLTF	TGTGCCAGCCGGAACCTAGGGGGACAGGGGGTTTTCTCTGGGGCCAACGTCCTGACTTTC
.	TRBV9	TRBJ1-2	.	CASSPPGGVGYGYTF	TGTGCCAGCAGCCCACCGGGGGGCGTCGGCTATGGCTACACCTTC
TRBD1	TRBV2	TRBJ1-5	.	CASSENRDRGWGNQPQHF	TGTGCCAGCAGTGAGAATCGGGACAGGGGGTGGGGTAATCAGCCCCAGCATTTT
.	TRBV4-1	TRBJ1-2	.	CARKTGINYGYTF	TGCGCCAGGAAAACAGGAATTAACTATGGCTACACCTTC
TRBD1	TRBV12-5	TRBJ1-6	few	CASGLGTGNSPLHF	TGTGCTAGTGGTTTGGGGACAGGTAATTCACCCCTCCACTTT
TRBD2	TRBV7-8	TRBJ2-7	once	CASSLGGIGQYF	TGTGCCAGCAGCTTGGGAGGGATCGGGCAGTACTTC
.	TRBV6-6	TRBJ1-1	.	CASTLLGEQVRSEAFF	TGTGCCAGCACCCTACTGGGGGAACAGGTCCGGTCTGAAGCTTTCTTT
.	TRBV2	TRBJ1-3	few	CASRLPGNTIYF	TGTGCCAGCAGATTACCTGGAAACACCATATATTTT
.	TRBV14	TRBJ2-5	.	CASSQDRGVGETQYF	TGTGCCAGCAGCCAAGATCGAGGGGTGGGAGAGACCCAGTACTTC
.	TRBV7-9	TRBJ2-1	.	CASSFGVNRGNEQFF	TGTGCCAGCAGCTTTGGGGTGAATAGGGGCAATGAGCAGTTCTTC
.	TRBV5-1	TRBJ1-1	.	CASSSQGSTEAFF	TGCGCCAGCAGCTCTCAGGGGAGCACTGAAGCTTTCTTT